This TCR beta chain was retrieved from a study of CD8+ T cells in alopecia areata. TCR sequencing used cDNA made by reverse transcription of extracted RNA. Libraries were prepared by immunoSEQ multiplex PCR; TCRdb keeps only in-frame clonotypes and omits some of them. The repertoire holds over 200,000 clones, with approximately 61% as singletons. It was from alopecia areata patients that lesional scalp punch biopsies and peripheral blood were collected. Sequencing used CD4+ T cells sorted from blood, obtained at week 0. The receptor's source is a human donor with alopecia areata.

The DNA of the CDR3 is TGTGCCAGCAGTTACGACGGGAGGCTCACAGATACGCAGTATTTT. Protein product: CASSYDGRLTDTQYF. The chain combines TRBV6-6 with TRBJ2-3, with 7 bases identical to TRBD2. J was trimmed by 2 bases and V by 2 bases; bases with no gene match: 4. CDR3 length: 15 residues. Looked up from germline, CDR1 is MNHNY and CDR2 is SVGAGI (reference sequence).